Shown below are 18 T cell receptor beta chains from a single sample sequenced in a study of blood T cell repertoires in COVID-19. Clones were read by immunoSEQ multiplex PCR, and TCRdb kept only the in-frame ones, dropping some. The table has 95,000 to 100,000 clones, around 94% seen once; the top ten hold 5.7%. Sequencing was performed on peripheral blood. These receptors came from a middle-aged man with active COVID-19.

The V call is TRBV2, the J call TRBJ2-7; perhaps TRBD1 as D (5 bases). Germline V gene data show CDR1 as SNHLY and CDR2 as FYNNEI. With 6 bases removed from V and 6 bases from J, the gap between germline ends came to 15 bases. The CDR3 has 13 amino acids. The CDR3 coding sequence is TGTGCCAGCAGCCTAGGGGCCCGATCCGAGCAGTACTTC. Translated: CASSLGARSEQYF.

The chain is built from TRBV14 and TRBJ2-3; D remains unclear. Trimming stripped 1 base from V and 5 bases from J, with 4 bases between. The CDR3 covers 12 residues. Germline loops: CDR1 SGHDN, CDR2 FVKESK. The CDR3 here is CASSQVIDTQYF. DNA for the CDR3: TGTGCCAGCAGCCAAGTCATAGATACGCAGTATTTT.

The chain recombines TRBV19 with TRBJ1-4, with 7 bases fitting TRBD1. J gave up 7 bases and V 9 bases, and 14 bases lay outside the gene matches. In germline, CDR1 is LNHDA, CDR2 SQIVND (reference sequence). The CDR3 consists of 15 residues. Written as DNA, the CDR3 is TGTGCCAGCGGGCCTCGGGCAGGGGGAACTGAAAAACTGTTTTTT. As protein: CASGPRAGGTEKLFF.

The J gene is TRBJ2-7, the V gene TRBV27, with 10 bases aligning to TRBD1. The V segment lost 5 bases and the J segment 4 bases; nucleotides outside the gene matches: 8. This CDR3 has 15 amino acids. Germline-derived CDR1 and CDR2 are MNHEY and SMNVEV (reference sequence). The CDR3 reads CASSPDRGQGYEQYF. The CDR3 DNA sequence: TGTGCCAGCAGTCCCGACAGGGGGCAAGGGTACGAGCAGTACTTC.

The rearrangement links TRBV6-5 to TRBJ1-1, with 11 bases fitting TRBD1. V shed 9 bases and J 2 bases; nucleotides not matched to a gene: 8. This CDR3 region has 15 residues. Germline-derived CDR1 and CDR2 are MNHEY and SVGAGI. The CDR3 region is CASGGTGGRNTEAFF. The CDR3 DNA is TGTGCCAGTGGAGGGACAGGGGGTAGAAACACTGAAGCTTTCTTT.

The chain couples TRBV2 to TRBJ2-2; D is unresolved. Trimming shortened V by 7 bases and J by 4 bases, and 10 bases separated the two germline ends. The CDR3 runs 13 residues. CDR1 and CDR2 (germline): SNHLY, FYNNEI. As DNA, the CDR3 is TGTGCCAGCAAAAGCGTCGGCACCGGGGAGCTGTTTTTT. Its protein is CASKSVGTGELFF. The variable domain in full, with the rest retrieved from reference TRBV2 and TRBJ2-2, is EPEVTQTPSHQVTQMGQEVILRCVPISNHLYFYWYRQILGQKVEFLVSFYNNEISEKSEIFDDQFSVERPDGSNFTLKIRSTKLEDSAMYFCASKSVGTGELFFGEGSRLTVL.

In DNA, the CDR3 is TGTGCCAGCAGTGCCGGGAACACTGAAGCTTTCTTT. Translating gives CASSAGNTEAFF. The chain employs TRBV28 and TRBJ1-1; D gene uncertain. Germline CDR1 reads MDHEN; CDR2 reads SYDVKM. The CDR3 has 12 residues. V gave up 5 bases and J gave up 1 base, with 5 bases separating them.

J is TRBJ1-2 and V is TRBV7-3; 12 bases match TRBD1. This CDR3 is 18 amino acids long. Trimming at V came to 5 bases and at J to 1 base, leaving 11 bases not matched to a gene. Germline-derived CDR1 and CDR2 are SGHTA and FQGTGA. Written as DNA, the CDR3 is TGTGCCAGCAGCCCATCCGGGACAGGGGGCGTTGGTAACTATGGCTACACCTTC. Amino acid sequence: CASSPSGTGGVGNYGYTF.

This chain links TRBV25-1 with TRBJ1-2, with D uncertain. V gave up 4 bases and J gave up 0 bases, with 18 bases separating them. The V gene's germline CDR1 is MGHDK and CDR2 SYGVNS. The CDR3 extends over 17 amino acids. CDR3 residues: CASSGWSTTLSNYGYTF. The CDR3 DNA reads as TGTGCCAGCAGTGGATGGTCCACAACCCTCTCTAACTATGGCTACACCTTC.

The chain combines TRBV7-2 with TRBJ1-3; 7 bases agree with TRBD1. Germline CDR1 reads SGHTA; CDR2 reads FQGNSA. The V and J ends lost 4 bases and 0 bases, in that order; junction bases with no gene match: 6. CDR3 length equals 16 residues. The CDR3 bases are TGTGCCAGCAGCTCCACAGGGGCCAGCTCTGGAAACACCATATATTTT. Translation: CASSSTGASSGNTIYF.

The genes are TRBV5-1 and TRBJ1-3; D gene uncertain. V lost 3 bases to trimming and J lost 0 bases, with 7 bases between them. The CDR3 runs to 14 residues. The V gene's germline CDR1 is SGHRS and CDR2 YFSETQ. In DNA, the CDR3 is TGCGCCAGCAGCTACGGGAGCTCTGGAAACACCATATATTTT. This encodes CASSYGSSGNTIYF.

This chain connects TRBV25-1 to TRBJ2-7; 7 bases match TRBD2. Germline V gives CDR1 MGHDK, CDR2 SYGVNS. The CDR3 is made up of 13 amino acids. After removal of 4 bases from V and 3 bases from J, the junction contained 3 bases not matched to a gene. As DNA, the CDR3 is TGTGCCAGCAGTGTGGCGGGAGTCTACGAGCAGTACTTC. Its translation: CASSVAGVYEQYF.

This rearrangement joins TRBV27 to TRBJ2-1, with TRBD2 matching 13 bases. Germline lookup yields CDR1 MNHEY and CDR2 SMNVEV (reference sequence). The CDR3 totals 14 residues. Losses at the gene ends were 5 bases for V and 14 bases for J; bases not matched to a gene: 9. The CDR3 sequence is CASSNAGLAGVKFF. CDR3 DNA sequence: TGTGCCAGCAGTAACGCCGGACTAGCGGGAGTCAAGTTCTTC.

This chain uses TRBV5-1 with TRBJ2-1; the match to TRBD1 covers 8 bases. Losses at the gene ends were 3 bases for V and 8 bases for J; bases not matched to a gene: 10. In germline, CDR1 is SGHRS, CDR2 YFSETQ. The CDR3 spans 15 residues. CDR3 protein: CASSSDRAGWDEQFF. The CDR3 DNA reads TGCGCCAGCAGCTCGGACAGGGCGGGTTGGGATGAGCAGTTCTTC. Variable domain in full (rest from reference TRBV5-1 and TRBJ2-1): KAGVTQTPRYLIKTRGQQVTLSCSPISGHRSVSWYQQTPGQGLQFLFEYFSETQRNKGNFPGRFSGRQFSNSRSEMNVSTLELGDSALYLCASSSDRAGWDEQFFGPGTRLTVL.

Points on this clone: Other DNA sequences within the sample encode an identical CDR3. V gene TRBV2 combines with J gene TRBJ2-5, with D tentatively TRBD2 (6 bases). Trimming shortened V by 5 bases and J by 1 base, and 8 bases separated the two germline ends. The CDR3 is made up of 13 amino acids. Germline CDR1 SNHLY, CDR2 FYNNEI. DNA for the CDR3: TGTGCCAGCAGTCGGGACTCCCAAGAGACCCAGTACTTC. Its translation: CASSRDSQETQYF. Using reference TRBV2 and TRBJ2-5 for the parts outside the CDR3, the full variable domain is EPEVTQTPSHQVTQMGQEVILRCVPISNHLYFYWYRQILGQKVEFLVSFYNNEISEKSEIFDDQFSVERPDGSNFTLKIRSTKLEDSAMYFCASSRDSQETQYFGPGTRLLVL.

The chain joins TRBV10-3 to TRBJ2-2, with 8 bases identical to TRBD1. CDR1 is ENHRY, CDR2 SYGVKD, per germline. This CDR3 comprises 14 residues. V shed 6 bases, J shed 5 bases, and the junction held 5 bases outside the gene matches. This chain's CDR3 is CAISGQGWTGELFF. CDR3 sequence (DNA): TGTGCCATCAGCGGACAGGGCTGGACCGGGGAGCTGTTTTTT.

The chain has TRBV4-1 and TRBJ1-1, with D maybe TRBD1 (6 bases). CDR1 and CDR2 (germline): MGHRA, YSYEKL. V lost 2 bases and J lost 0, with 10 bases in between. The CDR3 is 15 amino acids. CDR3 DNA sequence: TGCGCCAGCAGCCAAAAGGGGGTATTGAACACTGAAGCTTTCTTT. The encoded protein is CASSQKGVLNTEAFF.

This chain uses TRBV28 with TRBJ1-5; 7 nucleotides match TRBD1. The CDR3 has 17 residues. V lost 5 bases to trimming and J lost 2 bases; unmatched junction nucleotides: 12. Germline V CDR1 and CDR2: MDHEN, SYDVKM. CDR3 amino acids: CASSLISQGRRNQPQHF. CDR3 coding DNA: TGTGCCAGCAGTCTTATATCACAGGGGAGGCGCAATCAGCCCCAGCATTTT.